These 20 T cell receptor beta chains share one sample of origin, sequenced in a study of blood T cell repertoires in COVID-19. Some clones are missing from TCRdb's copy, which holds only in-frame ones; the method was immunoSEQ multiplex PCR. The sample has about 190,000 clones, about four fifths seen once. Sequenced: peripheral blood. The receptors originated from an elderly woman with active or convalescent COVID-19.

The genes are TRBV2 and TRBJ1-5; 7 positions agree with TRBD1. This CDR3 region has 13 residues. Germline trimming cut 2 bases from V and 9 bases from J; bases unmatched to any gene: 4. Germline V CDR1 and CDR2: SNHLY, FYNNEI. The CDR3 region is CASSETGEGPQHF. The CDR3 nucleotides are TGTGCCAGCAGTGAAACAGGGGAAGGGCCCCAGCATTTT.

The J gene is TRBJ2-5, the V gene TRBV5-4, with 8 bases matching TRBD1. Germline loops: CDR1 SGHNT, CDR2 YYREEE (reference sequence). With 4 bases clipped from V and 1 base from J, the junction kept 9 bases outside the gene matches. The CDR3 is made up of 16 amino acids. CDR3 sequence reads: CASSPRQGTFQETQYF. CDR3 nucleotides: TGTGCCAGCAGCCCCCGACAGGGGACCTTCCAAGAGACCCAGTACTTC.

This clone was found a few times. The chain couples TRBV9 to TRBJ2-2; 15 nucleotides line up with TRBD2. The V segment lost 4 bases and the J segment 6 bases; nucleotides outside the gene matches: 4. Germline V gene data show CDR1 as SGDLS and CDR2 as YYNGEE. The CDR3 contains 16 residues. CDR3 DNA: TGTGCCAGCAGCCCGGGACTAGCGGGAGGTGCCGGGGAGCTGTTTTTT. It is translated as CASSPGLAGGAGELFF.

This clone appeared a single time. V and J are TRBV5-6 and TRBJ1-1, with D perhaps TRBD1 (6 bases). Trimming cost V 2 bases and J 2 bases, with 10 bases left between them. The length of the CDR3 is 14 residues. The germline V gene has CDR1 SGHDT and CDR2 YYEEEE. For the CDR3, the DNA is TGTGCCAGCAGCTTATACAGGGCAAACACTGAAGCTTTCTTT. This codes for CASSLYRANTEAFF.

The chain is built from TRBV28 and TRBJ1-6; tentative D call: TRBD1 (5 bases). Between the trimmed V and J ends, which lost 5 bases and 4 bases, there was a span of 9 bases. The CDR3 covers 14 residues. Germline V gene data show CDR1 as MDHEN and CDR2 as SYDVKM. The CDR3 region is CASSPPGYNSPLHF. DNA for the CDR3: TGTGCCAGCAGTCCCCCAGGGTATAATTCACCCCTCCACTTT.

This sequence joins TRBV3-1 (or the pseudogene TRBV3-2) and TRBJ1-2; no reliable D call. CDR1 is LGHDT and CDR2 is YNNKEL in the germline V gene (reference sequence). V lost 1 base to trimming and J lost 8 bases, with 11 bases between them. The CDR3 consists of 13 residues. CDR3 residues: CASSQVSRVGYTF. The CDR3 coding sequence is TGTGCCAGCAGCCAAGTTTCCCGCGTCGGCTACACCTTC.

V usage is TRBV24-1 and J usage is TRBJ1-2, with no clear D. Germline CDR1 KGHDR, CDR2 SFDVKD. The CDR3 covers 12 residues. V lost 1 base, J lost 7 bases, and 6 bases lay in between. The CDR3 DNA reads TGTGCCACCAGTGATTTTCAGTCTGGCTACACCTTC. This gives the protein CATSDFQSGYTF.

V and J are TRBV4-1 and TRBJ1-1, with TRBD1 as a possible D gene (6 bases). The V and J ends lost 5 bases and 1 base respectively, with 8 bases between them. The germline V gene encodes CDR1 MGHRA and CDR2 YSYEKL. The CDR3 is made up of 13 amino acids. CDR3 amino acids: CASSWGQNTEAFF. CDR3 bases: TGCGCCAGCAGCTGGGGGCAGAACACTGAAGCTTTCTTT.

The chain uses TRBV5-8 and TRBJ2-5; D is possibly TRBD2 (5 bases). Between the trimmed V and J ends, which lost 4 bases and 1 base, there was a span of 8 bases. Germline V lookup: CDR1 SGHTS, CDR2 YDEGEE. This CDR3 contains 13 residues. In nucleotides, the CDR3 is TGTGCCAGCAGCCAGGACTCCCAAGAGACCCAGTACTTC. Amino acids: CASSQDSQETQYF.

This clone was picked up a small number of times. The J gene is TRBJ2-2, the V gene TRBV4-1, with TRBD2 matching 9 bases. J was trimmed by 3 bases and V by 4 bases; bases with no gene match: 9. CDR3 size: 17 residues. The germline V gene has CDR1 MGHRA and CDR2 YSYEKL. In DNA, the CDR3 is TGCGCCAGCAGCCCTTCCTTTGCGGGGGGGGACACCGGGGAGCTGTTTTTT. Residues: CASSPSFAGGDTGELFF.

Here the CDR3 reads CATKRGAAASNQPQHF. CDR3 coding DNA: TGTGCCACCAAAAGGGGTGCGGCAGCTAGCAATCAGCCCCAGCATTTT. This sequence joins TRBV24-1 and TRBJ1-5; a possible D gene is TRBD1 (5 bases). CDR1 and CDR2 (germline): KGHDR, SFDVKD. Trimming took 8 bases from V and 0 from J, leaving 16 bases between them. This CDR3 is 16 amino acids long.

This chain joins TRBV5-1 and TRBJ2-5, with 8 bases matching TRBD1. The CDR3 loop spans 15 amino acids. J gave up 1 base and V 0 bases, and 2 bases lay outside the gene matches. Germline loops: CDR1 SGHRS, CDR2 YFSETQ. CDR3 sequence: CASSLAGTGQETQYF. The CDR3 DNA sequence: TGCGCCAGCAGCTTGGCTGGGACAGGCCAAGAGACCCAGTACTTC.

This clone was seen just once. The chain is built from TRBV13 and TRBJ2-4, with a tentative D call TRBD1 (5 bases). The CDR3 consists of 14 residues. Germline lookup yields CDR1 PRHDT and CDR2 FYEKMQ (reference sequence). Trimming cost V 5 bases and J 5 bases, with 13 bases left between them. DNA of the CDR3: TGTGCCAGCAGCCACAGGATCCACCAAAACATTCAGTACTTC. Translation: CASSHRIHQNIQYF.

In this sample, this clone turned up once. The J gene is TRBJ2-1, the V gene TRBV7-3, with TRBD2 matching over 10 bases. The germline V gene encodes CDR1 SGHTA and CDR2 FQGTGA. The CDR3 length is 15 residues. V shed 2 bases, J shed 10 bases, and the junction held 8 bases outside the gene matches. CDR3 sequence reads: CASSLYSGRAGEQFF. The DNA of the CDR3 is TGTGCCAGCAGCTTATACAGCGGGAGGGCCGGAGAGCAGTTCTTC. Full variable domain (remainder filled in from reference TRBV7-3 and TRBJ2-1): GAGVSQTPSNKVTEKGKYVELRCDPISGHTALYWYRQSLGQGPEFLIYFQGTGAADDSGLPNDRFFAVRPEGSVSTLKIQRTERGDSAVYLCASSLYSGRAGEQFFGPGTRLTVL.

V usage is TRBV5-1 and J usage is TRBJ2-7; maybe TRBD2 (6 bases). The CDR3 is 15 residues long. Germline CDR1 SGHRS, CDR2 YFSETQ. Trimming stripped 4 bases from V and 5 bases from J, with 19 bases between. The CDR3: CASSPTSPEINEQYF. Written as DNA, the CDR3 is TGCGCCAGCAGCCCGACTAGTCCGGAGATTAACGAGCAGTACTTC.

The chain couples TRBV5-1 to TRBJ2-2; 8 bases are shared with TRBD1. V lost 4 bases to trimming and J lost 0 bases; unmatched junction nucleotides: 5. The CDR3 covers 16 residues. Germline CDR1 SGHRS, CDR2 YFSETQ. In DNA, the CDR3 is TGCGCCAGCAGCCCCCGGGACAGGCCGAACACCGGGGAGCTGTTTTTT. As protein: CASSPRDRPNTGELFF.

The chain links TRBV7-3 to TRBJ2-1; TRBD2 matches at 10 bases. From germline, CDR1 is SGHTA and CDR2 FQGTGA. The CDR3 runs to 16 residues. V lost 5 bases, J lost 7 bases, and 11 bases stayed unmatched. CDR3 loop: CASSPIQISGRNEQFF. CDR3 bases: TGTGCCAGCAGCCCCATTCAAATTAGCGGGAGGAATGAGCAGTTCTTC.

CDR3 bases: TGTGCCAGCAGTTTCGGGACAGGCGCGAACTATGGCTACACCTTC. This codes for CASSFGTGANYGYTF. V is TRBV27 and J is TRBJ1-2; TRBD1 aligns across 8 bases. Trimming removed 3 bases from V and 2 bases from J; junction bases left unmatched: 5. The V gene's germline CDR1 is MNHEY and CDR2 SMNVEV (reference sequence). The CDR3 has 15 amino acids.

This clone was counted only a few times. The gene calls are TRBV30 and TRBJ1-1; D perhaps matches TRBD1 (5 bases). Germline V lookup: CDR1 GTSNPN, CDR2 SVGIG (reference sequence). This CDR3 is 13 amino acids long. Trimming stripped 5 bases from V and 2 bases from J, with 12 bases between. As DNA, the CDR3 is TGTGCCTGGGTACGGACACCTAACACTGAAGCTTTCTTT. Its protein is CAWVRTPNTEAFF.

The rearrangement joins TRBV3-1 (or the pseudogene TRBV3-2) to TRBJ2-3; D call uncertain. V lost 4 bases, J lost 4 bases, and 12 bases lay in between. CDR3 length equals 14 residues. Germline loops: CDR1 LGHDT, CDR2 YNNKEL (reference sequence). The DNA of the CDR3 is TGTGCCAGCAGCCTCGCTGGTCGGTCAGATACGCAGTATTTT. Translation: CASSLAGRSDTQYF.